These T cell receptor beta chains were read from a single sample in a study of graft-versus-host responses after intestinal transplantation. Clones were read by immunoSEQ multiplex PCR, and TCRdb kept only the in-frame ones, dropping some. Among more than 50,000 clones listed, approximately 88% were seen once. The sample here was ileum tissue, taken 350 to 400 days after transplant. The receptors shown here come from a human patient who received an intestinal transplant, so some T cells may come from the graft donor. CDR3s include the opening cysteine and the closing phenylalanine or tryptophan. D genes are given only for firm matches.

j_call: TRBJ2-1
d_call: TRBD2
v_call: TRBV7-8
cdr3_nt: TGTGCCAGCAGCGGACTAGCGGGAAATGAGCAGTTCTTC
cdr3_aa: CASSGLAGNEQFF

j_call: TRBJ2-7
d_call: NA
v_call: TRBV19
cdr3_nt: TGTGCCAGTGGGGCAGGGGCCGCGTACGAGCAGTACTTC
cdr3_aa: CASGAGAAYEQYF

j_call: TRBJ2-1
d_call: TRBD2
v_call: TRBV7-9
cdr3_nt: TGTGCCAGCGCCCCTGTGTCTAGCGGGCCAGGTAGGACGGAGCAGTTCTTC
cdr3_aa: CASAPVSSGPGRTEQFF

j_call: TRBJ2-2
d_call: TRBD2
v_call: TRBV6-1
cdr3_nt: TGTGCCAGCAGTGGCTGGACTAGCGGTGACACCGGGGAGCTGTTTTTT
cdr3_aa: CASSGWTSGDTGELFF

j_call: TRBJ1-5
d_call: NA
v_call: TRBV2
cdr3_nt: TGTGCCAGCAGTTTTCGGGTTCCCAGTGATGATCAGCCCCAGCATTTT
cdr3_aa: CASSFRVPSDDQPQHF

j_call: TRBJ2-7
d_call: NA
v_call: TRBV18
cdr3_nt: TGTGCCAGCTCACCATCCGGTAGTTCCTACGAGCAGTACTTC
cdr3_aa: CASSPSGSSYEQYF

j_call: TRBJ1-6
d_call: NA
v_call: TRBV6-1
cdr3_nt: TGTGCCAGCAGTGCAGCTAGCTCCTATAATTCACCCCTCCACTTT
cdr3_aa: CASSAASSYNSPLHF

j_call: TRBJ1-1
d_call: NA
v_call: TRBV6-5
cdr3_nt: TGTGCCAGCAGTGAATACTTAAGGGACACTGAAGCTTTCTTT
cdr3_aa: CASSEYLRDTEAFF

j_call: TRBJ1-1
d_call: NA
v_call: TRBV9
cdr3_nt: TGTGCCAGCAGCGAACAGGGATTAAACACTGAAGCTTTCTTT
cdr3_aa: CASSEQGLNTEAFF

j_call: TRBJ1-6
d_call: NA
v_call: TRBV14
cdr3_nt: TGTGCCAGCAGCCGGGACAACTATAATTCACCCCTCCACTTT
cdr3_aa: CASSRDNYNSPLHF

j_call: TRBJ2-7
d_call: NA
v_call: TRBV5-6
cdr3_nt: TGTGCCAGCAGCTTGGAGGGGACACCAACCTACGAGCAGTACTTC
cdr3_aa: CASSLEGTPTYEQYF

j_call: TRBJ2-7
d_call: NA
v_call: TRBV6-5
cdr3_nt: TGTGCCAGCAGTTACTCGCGGGCGGGGGCCACCTACGAGCAGTACTTC
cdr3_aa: CASSYSRAGATYEQYF

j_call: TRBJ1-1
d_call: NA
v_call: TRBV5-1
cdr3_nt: TGCGCCAGCAGCCCCACGGGTCCTGAAGCTTTCTTT
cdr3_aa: CASSPTGPEAFF

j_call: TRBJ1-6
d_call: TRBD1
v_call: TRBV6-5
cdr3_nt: TGTGCCAGCATTAGGGACAGCTATAATTCACCCCTCCACTTT
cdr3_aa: CASIRDSYNSPLHF

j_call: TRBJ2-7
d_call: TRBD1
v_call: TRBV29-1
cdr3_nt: TGCAGCGTTGGCGACAGGGTATCAAGCTACGAGCAGTACTTC
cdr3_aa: CSVGDRVSSYEQYF

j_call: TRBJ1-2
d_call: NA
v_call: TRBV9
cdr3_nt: TGTGCCAGCAGCCTGACGGAGGGCCCCCCTGGAAATGGCTACACCTTC
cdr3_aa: CASSLTEGPPGNGYTF

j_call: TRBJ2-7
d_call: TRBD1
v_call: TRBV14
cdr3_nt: TGTGCCAGCAGCCCCTTTGGGGGACAGGGAGACTACGAGCAGTACTTC
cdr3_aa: CASSPFGGQGDYEQYF